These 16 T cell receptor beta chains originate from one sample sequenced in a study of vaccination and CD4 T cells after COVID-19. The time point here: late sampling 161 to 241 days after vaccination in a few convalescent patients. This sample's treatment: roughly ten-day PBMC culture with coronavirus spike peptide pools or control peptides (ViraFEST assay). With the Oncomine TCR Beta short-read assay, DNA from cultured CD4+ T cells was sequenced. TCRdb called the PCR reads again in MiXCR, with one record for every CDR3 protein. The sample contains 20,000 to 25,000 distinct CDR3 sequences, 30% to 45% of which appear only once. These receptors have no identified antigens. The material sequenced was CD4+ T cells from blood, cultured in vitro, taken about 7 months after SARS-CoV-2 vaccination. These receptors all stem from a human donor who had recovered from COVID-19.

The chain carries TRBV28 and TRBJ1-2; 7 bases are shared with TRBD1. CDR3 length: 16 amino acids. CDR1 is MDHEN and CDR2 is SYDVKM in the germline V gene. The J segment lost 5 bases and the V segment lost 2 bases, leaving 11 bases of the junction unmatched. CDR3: CASSLHQNRGGYGYTF. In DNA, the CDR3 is TGTGCCAGCAGTTTACACCAGAACAGGGGAGGGTATGGCTACACCTTC.

The CDR3 region is CASSYSGAAERQETQYF. CDR3 in DNA: TGTGCCAGCAGTTACTCGGGGGCTGCGGAGCGCCAAGAGACCCAGTACTTC. The chain couples TRBV6-8 to TRBJ2-5; D possibly corresponds to TRBD1 (6 bases). The CDR3 covers 17 residues. Trimming stripped 0 bases from V and 1 base from J, with 15 bases between. Germline V gene lookup returns CDR1 MNHGY and CDR2 SAAAGT.

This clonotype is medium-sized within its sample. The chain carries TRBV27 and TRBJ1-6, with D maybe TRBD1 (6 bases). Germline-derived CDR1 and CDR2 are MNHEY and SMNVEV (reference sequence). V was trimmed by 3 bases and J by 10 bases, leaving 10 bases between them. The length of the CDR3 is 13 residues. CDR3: CASSFDRSSPLHF. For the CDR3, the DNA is TGTGCCAGCAGTTTCGACAGGAGCTCACCCCTCCACTTT.

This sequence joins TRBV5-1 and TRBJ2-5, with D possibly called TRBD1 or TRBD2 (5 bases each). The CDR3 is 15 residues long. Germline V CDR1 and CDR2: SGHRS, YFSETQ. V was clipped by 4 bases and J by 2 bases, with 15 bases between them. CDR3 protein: CASSASGTLQETQYF. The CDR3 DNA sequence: TGCGCCAGCAGCGCCTCCGGGACGTTGCAAGAGACCCAGTACTTC.

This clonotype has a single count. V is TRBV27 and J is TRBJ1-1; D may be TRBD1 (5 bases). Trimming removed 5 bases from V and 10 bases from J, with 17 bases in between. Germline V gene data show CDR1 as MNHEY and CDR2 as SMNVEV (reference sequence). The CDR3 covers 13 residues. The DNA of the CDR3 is TGTGCCAGCAGTGCGTGGAGCTCCGGGGGAGCTTTCTTT. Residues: CASSAWSSGGAFF.

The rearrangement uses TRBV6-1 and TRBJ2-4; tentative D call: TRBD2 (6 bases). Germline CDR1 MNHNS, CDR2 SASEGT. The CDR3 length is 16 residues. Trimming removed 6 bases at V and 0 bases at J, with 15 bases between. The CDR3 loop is CASRSSGGVAKNIQYF. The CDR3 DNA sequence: TGTGCCAGCAGAAGTAGCGGTGGAGTAGCCAAAAACATTCAGTACTTC.

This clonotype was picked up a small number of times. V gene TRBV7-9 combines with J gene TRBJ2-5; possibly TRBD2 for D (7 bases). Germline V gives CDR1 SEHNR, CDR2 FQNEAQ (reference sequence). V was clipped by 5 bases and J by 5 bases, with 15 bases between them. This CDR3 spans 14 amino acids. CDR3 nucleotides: TGTGCCAGCAGCCCAGGGGAGGGGGAGGAGACCCAGTACTTC. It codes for CASSPGEGEETQYF.

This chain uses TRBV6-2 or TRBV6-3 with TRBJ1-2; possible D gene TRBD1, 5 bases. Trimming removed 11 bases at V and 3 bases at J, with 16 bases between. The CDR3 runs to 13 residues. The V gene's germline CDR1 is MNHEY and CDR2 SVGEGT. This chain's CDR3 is CASRTGRYYGYTF. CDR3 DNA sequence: TGTGCCTCCCGTACAGGACGATACTATGGCTACACCTTC.

The CDR3 bases are TGTGCCAGCAGTTTATCCCCTTCGGGTTCCTACGAGCAGTACTTC. Translation gives CASSLSPSGSYEQYF. This chain joins TRBV27 and TRBJ2-7; D call uncertain. Per germline, CDR1 MNHEY and CDR2 SMNVEV (reference sequence). Trimming took off 0 bases at V and 1 base at J, with 10 bases between the two ends. The CDR3 spans 15 residues.

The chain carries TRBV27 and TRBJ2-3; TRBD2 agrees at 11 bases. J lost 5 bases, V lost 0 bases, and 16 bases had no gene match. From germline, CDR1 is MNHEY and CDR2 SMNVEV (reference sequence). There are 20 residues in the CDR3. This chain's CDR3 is CASSLSYLAGGGSWVDTQYF. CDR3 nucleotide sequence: TGTGCCAGCAGTTTATCGTACCTAGCGGGAGGCGGCAGTTGGGTAGATACGCAGTATTTT.

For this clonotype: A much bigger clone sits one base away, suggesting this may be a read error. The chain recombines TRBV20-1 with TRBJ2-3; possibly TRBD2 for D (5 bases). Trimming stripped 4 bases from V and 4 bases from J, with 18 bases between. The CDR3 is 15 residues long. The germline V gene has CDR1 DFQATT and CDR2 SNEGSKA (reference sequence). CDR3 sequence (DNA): TGCAGTGCTATCGTCGAGGTAGCGAGTTCAGATACGCAGTATTTT. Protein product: CSAIVEVASSDTQYF.

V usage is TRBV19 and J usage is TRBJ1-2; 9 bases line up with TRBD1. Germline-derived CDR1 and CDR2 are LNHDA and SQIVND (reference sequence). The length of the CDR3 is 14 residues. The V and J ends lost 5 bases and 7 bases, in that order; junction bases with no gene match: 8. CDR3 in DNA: TGTGCCAGTAGTCTCCGGGACAGGGTTGGTGGCTACACCTTC. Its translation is CASSLRDRVGGYTF.

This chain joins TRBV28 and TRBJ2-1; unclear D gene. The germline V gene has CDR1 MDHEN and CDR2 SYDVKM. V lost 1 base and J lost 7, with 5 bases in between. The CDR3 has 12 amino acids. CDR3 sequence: CASSLSLNEQFF. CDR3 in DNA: TGTGCCAGCAGTTTATCTCTGAATGAGCAGTTCTTC.

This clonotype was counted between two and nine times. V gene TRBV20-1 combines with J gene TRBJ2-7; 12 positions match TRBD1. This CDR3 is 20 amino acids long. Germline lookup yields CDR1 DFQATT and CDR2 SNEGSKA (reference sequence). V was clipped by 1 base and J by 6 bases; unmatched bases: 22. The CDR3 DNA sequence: TGCAGTGCTAGAGCCTACCGGGACAGGGGGCTGATAAAATCCTTTGGCGAGCAGTACTTC. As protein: CSARAYRDRGLIKSFGEQYF.

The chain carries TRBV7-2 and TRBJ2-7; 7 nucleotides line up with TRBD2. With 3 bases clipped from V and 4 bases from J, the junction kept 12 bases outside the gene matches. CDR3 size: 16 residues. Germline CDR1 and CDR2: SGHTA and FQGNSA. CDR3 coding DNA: TGTGCCAGCAGCTTTTTTGGCGGGAGTCTTGGATACGAGCAGTACTTC. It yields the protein CASSFFGGSLGYEQYF.

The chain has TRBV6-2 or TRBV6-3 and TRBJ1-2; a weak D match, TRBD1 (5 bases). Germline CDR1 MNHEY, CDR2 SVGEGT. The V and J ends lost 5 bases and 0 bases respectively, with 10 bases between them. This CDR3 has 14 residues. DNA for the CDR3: TGTGCCAGCAGTAGGGCGACAGCTAACTATGGCTACACCTTC. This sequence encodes CASSRATANYGYTF.